This T cell receptor beta chain is from a study of CD8 T cells in Susac syndrome. Sequencing of TCR beta was performed on blood CD8+ T cells and on blood CD4+ T cells. The multiple sclerosis control group consisted of treatment-naive patients whose relapsing-remitting disease, which was either stable or active, fulfilled revised McDonald criteria. FACS enriched CD8+ TEMRA cells, while bulk CD8+ and CD4+ were negatively isolated. An input of about 0.5 to 1 ug of RNA was subjected to reverse transcription using random hexamers. TCRdb re-called the immunoSEQ multiplex PCR reads with MiXCR, one entry per CDR3 protein. The sample lists more than 200,000 distinct CDR3 sequences; more than 85% were seen once. Germline V gene sequence: CDR1 SQVTM, CDR2 ANQGSEA. The V end lost 0 bases, the J end lost 2 bases, and 5 bases lay between the germline ends. This CDR3 is built from 12 residues.

Sequenced: CD8+ T cells from PBMCs. This sequence originates from a human donor with multiple sclerosis. V is TRBV29-1 and J is TRBJ2-7; D gene unclear. The CDR3 loop reads CSVEDQPYEQYF. The CDR3 DNA is TGCAGCGTTGAAGATCAGCCCTACGAGCAGTACTTC.